This TCR beta chain was identified in a study of cytomegalovirus exposure and HLA in healthy donors. Study outcomes and limitations: Earlier analysis looked at TCR beta V segments, and most were productive about 87% or about 30% of the time.

Germline loops: CDR1 MNHEY, CDR2 SVGAGI. V shed 6 bases, J shed 5 bases, and the junction held 8 bases outside the gene matches. This CDR3 is 15 amino acids long. For this clone: Its antigen remains unidentified.

The PCR was carried out with 60 Vbeta primers and 13 Jbeta primers. Measured with immunoSEQ multiplex PCR; TCRdb has only the in-frame clones, and not every one. Seen here are roughly 80,000 clones, 70% to 85% observed once, and the top ten hold 2% to 3%. The TCR comes from a woman in her forties or fifties in good health and CMV-seronegative. Sequencing was done on a sample of PBMCs. This chain joins TRBV6-5 and TRBJ2-5, with 11 bases aligning to TRBD2. The CDR3 sequence is CASSIAGGPWETQYF. The CDR3 DNA sequence: TGTGCCAGCAGCATAGCGGGAGGGCCATGGGAGACCCAGTACTTC.